This T cell receptor beta chain was captured by sequencing in a study of shared T cell receptors in the human thymus (TCRdb year 2021). Notes on the research overall: The study examined how self-reactive, shared T-cell receptor alpha chains are generated in the human thymus.

The library was generated by the immunoSEQ multiplex PCR assay. In its TCRdb copy, this immuneACCESS table keeps in-frame sequences only and misses some clones. Where compared with another copy, unresolved V genes explain less than half of these, and the others have no known cause. The sample records some 700,000 clones, more than 75% of which are singletons. The top ten hold around 0.01% of the sample. Trimming at the junction amounts to 5 bases on V and 3 bases on J, and the germline ends lie 14 bases apart. Via the germline V gene, CDR1 is SGHAT and CDR2 FQNNGV. The cysteine opens and the phenylalanine closes a CDR3 of 14 amino acids. The sequence is cut down to CDR3 DNA, 42 bases in frame from base 1. Turning to this clone: No cognate antigen has been identified for it. No per-base quality is available; no much larger clone lies one base away.

This sample also belongs to another study, concerning human thymus T cells. The other study reports the following: Immunologically healthy infants undergoing open corrective cardiac surgery for congenital heart defects in Finland were used as donors. Thymus tissue was collected as surgical resects that were removed during corrective cardiac surgery. Both the thymic and the peripheral blood repertoires appeared to show biased V and J gene segment usage. Highly overlapping thymic TCR repertoires among unrelated individuals were reported in the related research. TCR alpha and beta repertoires from roughly eight infant thymus samples and a few related peripheral blood samples were characterized in the study. Donor ages ranging from about 6 to 244 days were recorded, and more than five male and two female infants were included in the cohort. After being mechanically released from the tissue, thymocytes were kept at -70 degrees C in pellets of 10-30 million cells. Genomic DNA was extracted from frozen cell pellets with a QIAsymphony instrument. TCRB and TCRAD loci were amplified from a standardized quantity of quality-controlled genomic DNA using the immunoSEQ multiplex PCR assay. The V(D)J region was spanned by amplicons of a length sufficient to cover the CDR3 and to identify V and J genes. Through the commercial immunoSEQ service, the amplicons were sequenced on an Illumina platform. Primer bias and sequencing errors were corrected as previously described, and TCRAD and TCRB were defined on the basis of the IMGT database. Analysis of the repertoires was done with immunoSEQ Analyzer 3.0 and VDJTools and included basic statistics, V/J segment usage, diversity estimates, rarefaction and pairwise overlap. Chao1, ChaoE, Efron-Thisted, Shannon and inverse Simpson indices were used to estimate diversity, which was also estimated on datasets down-sampled to the smallest sample. For repertoire overlap, CDR3 nucleotide sequence, V gene and J gene had to match strictly, and clustering was done by Jaccard-based multidimensional scaling. On average, thymus samples yielded roughly 800,000 unique TCRB clonotypes, whereas blood samples yielded about 84,000.

The receptor was derived from a boy under three years old with a congenital heart defect. Donor details come from another sample of the same person, matched by shared clones. Recombination linked TRBV11-2 to TRBJ2-7; TRBD2 is possibly the D segment (5 matching bases). The source material was thymocytes. The nucleotide sequence reads as follows: TGTGCCAGCAGCCACAGATTCCGGGGCTACGAGCAGTACTTC. The resulting protein is CASSHRFRGYEQYF.